A selection of T cell receptor beta chains follows, all from one sample in a study of blood T cell repertoires in COVID-19. Assay used: immunoSEQ multiplex PCR; TCRdb lists only in-frame clones, some missing. Of approximately 300,000 clones in the sample, roughly 85% were seen once. Sequencing input: PBMCs or T cells enriched from blood (not recorded which). All receptors come from a woman under 40 who had recovered from COVID-19. CDR3s include the opening cysteine and the closing phenylalanine or tryptophan. D genes are given only for firm matches. Rows may omit the clone size; those that give it use once, few, many or a size class.

D,J,length,size,V,DNA,CDR3
NA,TRBJ1-1,15,NA,TRBV30,TGTGCCTGGAGCAGGTGGGGGGGGACGAACACTGAAGCTTTCTTT,CAWSRWGGTNTEAFF
TRBD1,TRBJ1-2,17,NA,TRBV7-2,TGTGCCAGCAGCTTAGCACTTAACAGGGGGCGGCGCTATGGCTACACCTTC,CASSLALNRGRRYGYTF
NA,TRBJ1-2,15,NA,TRBV7-9,TGTGCCAGCAGCCGCCCGGACATAGCATTCTATGGCTACACCTTC,CASSRPDIAFYGYTF
TRBD2,TRBJ2-1,16,NA,TRBV15,TGTGCCACCAGCAGAGATGGACTAGCCGCCTACAATGAGCAGTTCTTC,CATSRDGLAAYNEQFF
TRBD1,TRBJ1-2,13,NA,TRBV19,TGTGCCAGTAGTCGAGACAGGGTGTGGGGCTACACCTTC,CASSRDRVWGYTF
NA,TRBJ2-7,15,NA,TRBV5-1,TGCGCCAGCAGCCCGACAGGCGCGACCAACTACGAGCAGTACTTC,CASSPTGATNYEQYF
TRBD1,TRBJ1-1,15,NA,TRBV7-8,TGTGCCAGCAGCCTAGGACAGGGAGTTGGTACTGAAGCTTTCTTT,CASSLGQGVGTEAFF
NA,TRBJ2-1,15,NA,TRBV7-8,TGTGCCAGCAGCTTAGCGAGGACACGTTACAATGAGCAGTTCTTC,CASSLARTRYNEQFF
TRBD1,TRBJ1-4,17,NA,TRBV7-9,TGTGCCAGCAGCGAACCCCGGGGGGGAAGGGGGCATGAAAAACTGTTTTTT,CASSEPRGGRGHEKLFF
TRBD2,TRBJ2-5,16,NA,TRBV3-1/TRBV3-2,TGTGCCAGCAGCCAAGAAGGCCGGGGAGGGTTCAAGACCCAGTACTTC,CASSQEGRGGFKTQYF
TRBD1,TRBJ2-7,14,NA,TRBV5-1,TGCGCCAGCAGCACCGTTACAGGGGCCCACGAGCAGTACTTC,CASSTVTGAHEQYF
NA,TRBJ1-2,14,NA,TRBV2,TGTGCCAGCAGTGAAGTTGACAGCTTATGGGGCTACACCTTC,CASSEVDSLWGYTF
NA,TRBJ1-1,15,few,TRBV7-9,TGTGCCAGCAGCTCCTCCCTCGGGGTTCACACTGAAGCTTTCTTT,CASSSSLGVHTEAFF
TRBD2,TRBJ2-4,13,NA,TRBV10-3,TGTGCCATCAGTAGCGGGGTAGAAAACATTCAGTACTTC,CAISSGVENIQYF
TRBD1,TRBJ2-3,14,NA,TRBV10-1,TGCGCCAGCAGTTCAGGGGGAGGCACAGATACGCAGTATTTT,CASSSGGGTDTQYF
TRBD1,TRBJ1-1,13,NA,TRBV19,TGTGCCAGTAGTCACGGGACAGGCACTGAAGCTTTCTTT,CASSHGTGTEAFF
TRBD1,TRBJ1-2,14,once,TRBV18,TGTGCCAGCTCCTCCGACAGGGGGCGATACGGCTACACCTTC,CASSSDRGRYGYTF
NA,TRBJ2-7,12,NA,TRBV30,TGTGCCTGGAGTAAGGCAGGCGTCGAGCAGTACTTC,CAWSKAGVEQYF
NA,TRBJ1-1,14,NA,TRBV7-9,TGTGCCAGCAGCTTAGCGGCCAGAAACACTGAAGCTTTCTTT,CASSLAARNTEAFF
NA,TRBJ1-1,14,NA,TRBV18,TGTGCCAGCTCATTACACAGGGATTCCACTGAAGCTTTCTTT,CASSLHRDSTEAFF
TRBD2,TRBJ2-7,15,NA,TRBV2,TGTGCCAGCAGTGAGGGGGGACTACCGAACTACGAGCAGTACTTC,CASSEGGLPNYEQYF
TRBD1,TRBJ1-2,12,NA,TRBV5-1,TGCGCCAGCAGCTTCCAGGGGGATGGCTACACCTTC,CASSFQGDGYTF
NA,TRBJ1-1,14,NA,TRBV25-1,TGTGCCAGCCGGCCGCTAGGGGGGAACACTGAAGCTTTCTTT,CASRPLGGNTEAFF
NA,TRBJ1-2,13,once,TRBV7-3,TGTGCCAGCAGTTCAGGGGTGGGAGAGGGCTACACCTTC,CASSSGVGEGYTF
NA,TRBJ2-1,16,NA,TRBV11-2,TGTGCCAGCAATAACCCCAGAGGGAGGTCCTACAATGAGCAGTTCTTC,CASNNPRGRSYNEQFF
NA,TRBJ1-6,16,NA,TRBV18,TGTGCCAGCTCAACAGGTTTCGGGTCCTATAATTCACCCCTCCACTTT,CASSTGFGSYNSPLHF
TRBD1,TRBJ2-4,17,NA,TRBV7-2,TGTGCCAGCAGCTTATTGGGACAGGGGTTCGCCAAAAACATTCAGTACTTC,CASSLLGQGFAKNIQYF
TRBD1,TRBJ1-4,15,NA,TRBV19,TGTGCCAGTCGAGGGTTGACAGGGCTGGGCGAAAAACTGTTTTTT,CASRGLTGLGEKLFF
NA,TRBJ2-2,15,NA,TRBV5-1,TGCGCCAGCAGCTTCGGGGACACCCCAACCGGGGAGCTGTTTTTT,CASSFGDTPTGELFF
TRBD1,TRBJ2-3,15,NA,TRBV11-1,TGTGCCAGCAGCTTAGGGGACAGGGGGCTAGATACGCAGTATTTT,CASSLGDRGLDTQYF
NA,TRBJ2-7,15,NA,TRBV3-1/TRBV3-2,TGTGCCAGCAGCCAAACCCACCAGGGGGGAGGCGAGCAGTACTTC,CASSQTHQGGGEQYF
NA,TRBJ1-3,14,NA,TRBV18,TGTGCCAGCTCACCAGTGGAGCCTGCAAACACCATATATTTT,CASSPVEPANTIYF
NA,TRBJ1-1,13,NA,TRBV29-1,TGCAGCGTTGAAGGGAATAGGGTCGGGAAAGCTTTCTTT,CSVEGNRVGKAFF
TRBD1,TRBJ1-6,16,NA,TRBV4-2,TGTGCCAGCAGCCAACGGGACAGGGAACCTAATTCACCCCTCCACTTT,CASSQRDREPNSPLHF
TRBD1,TRBJ1-1,14,NA,TRBV3-1/TRBV3-2,TGTGCCAGCAGCCTACGACAGGGTTTAACTGAAGCTTTCTTT,CASSLRQGLTEAFF
NA,TRBJ1-6,16,few,TRBV5-1,TGCGCCAGCAGCTTAGTGGATCGCGGTTTGAATTCACCCCTCCACTTT,CASSLVDRGLNSPLHF
NA,TRBJ2-2,15,NA,TRBV5-1,TGCGCCAGCAGCTTGGCCGCTGGCGGCACCGGGGAGCTGTTTTTT,CASSLAAGGTGELFF
TRBD1,TRBJ2-5,14,NA,TRBV24-1,TGTGCCACCAGTGATTCGACAGGGGAAGAGACCCAGTACTTC,CATSDSTGEETQYF
TRBD1,TRBJ1-2,15,NA,TRBV6-5,TGTGCCAGCAGACCGGAGGGACAGGCCCCCAATGGCTACACCTTC,CASRPEGQAPNGYTF
TRBD1,TRBJ2-2,14,NA,TRBV19,TGTGCCAGTAGTTTAACAGGGGGCACCGGGGAGCTGTTTTTT,CASSLTGGTGELFF
NA,TRBJ1-3,14,once,TRBV7-2,TGTGCCAGCAGCTTGCTAGGGGCTGGAAACACCATATATTTT,CASSLLGAGNTIYF
NA,TRBJ1-2,16,NA,TRBV5-3,TGTGCCAGAAGCTCGGACCCTCTCGGGGGACTCTATGGCTACACCTTC,CARSSDPLGGLYGYTF
TRBD2,TRBJ2-1,16,NA,TRBV15,TGTGCCACCAGCAGAGATTCGAGCGGGGGGTTTTATGAGCAGTTCTTC,CATSRDSSGGFYEQFF
NA,TRBJ1-2,14,NA,TRBV3-1/TRBV3-2,TGTGCCAGCAGCCAGGGCAGGGGTAACTATGGCTACACCTTC,CASSQGRGNYGYTF
TRBD2,TRBJ2-7,15,NA,TRBV6-5,TGTGCCAGCACCCCTCCGGCGGGGGGCTTCTACGAGCAGTACTTC,CASTPPAGGFYEQYF